The sequence of this T cell receptor (beta chain) was determined in a study of shared T cell receptors in the human thymus. V lost 5 bases, J lost 3 bases, and 7 bases stayed unmatched. The length of the CDR3 is 15 residues. Per germline, CDR1 SGHAT and CDR2 FQNNGV. Sequencing was performed with immunoSEQ multiplex PCR; in TCRdb, only in-frame clones are kept and a portion is missing. The repertoire has about 380,000 clones, over 90% of them found once; the top ten carry approximately 0.02%. This sequence joins TRBV11-2 and TRBJ2-7, with 10 bases lining up with TRBD2. The sequence was collected from a human donor. The sequencing input was thymocytes. The CDR3 sequence is CASSPGLAALYEQYF. CDR3 nucleotide sequence: TGTGCCAGCAGCCCCGGACTAGCGGCCCTCTACGAGCAGTACTTC. The variable domain in full, completed from reference TRBV11-2 and TRBJ2-7, reads EAGVAQSPRYKIIEKRQSVAFWCNPISGHATLYWYQQILGQGPKLLIQFQNNGVVDDSQLPKDRFSAERLKGVDSTLKIQPAKLEDSAVYLCASSPGLAALYEQYFGPGTRLTVT.